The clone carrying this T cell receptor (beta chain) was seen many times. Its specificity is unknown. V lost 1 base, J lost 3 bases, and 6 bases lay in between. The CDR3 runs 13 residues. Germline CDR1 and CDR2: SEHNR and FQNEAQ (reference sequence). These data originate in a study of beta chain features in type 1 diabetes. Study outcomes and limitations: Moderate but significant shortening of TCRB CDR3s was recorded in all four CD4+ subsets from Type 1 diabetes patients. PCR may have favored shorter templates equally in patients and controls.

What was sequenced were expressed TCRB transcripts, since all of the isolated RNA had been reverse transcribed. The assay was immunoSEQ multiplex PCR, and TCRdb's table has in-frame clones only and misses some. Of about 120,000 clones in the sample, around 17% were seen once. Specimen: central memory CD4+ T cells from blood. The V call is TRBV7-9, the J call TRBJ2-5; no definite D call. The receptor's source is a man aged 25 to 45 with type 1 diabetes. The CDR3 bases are TGTGCCAGCAGCTTAGGAGCTAAAGAGACCCAGTACTTC. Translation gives CASSLGAKETQYF.